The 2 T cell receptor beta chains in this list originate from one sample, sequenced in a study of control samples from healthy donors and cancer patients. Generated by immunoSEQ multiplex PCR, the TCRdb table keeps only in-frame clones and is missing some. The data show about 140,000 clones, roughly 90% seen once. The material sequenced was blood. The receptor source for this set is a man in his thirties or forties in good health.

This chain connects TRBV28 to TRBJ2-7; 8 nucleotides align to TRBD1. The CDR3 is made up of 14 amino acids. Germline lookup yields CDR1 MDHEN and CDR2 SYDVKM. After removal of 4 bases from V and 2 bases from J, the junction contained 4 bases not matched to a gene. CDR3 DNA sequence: TGTGCCAGCAGTTATCGACAGGGGCCCTACGAGCAGTACTTC. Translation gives CASSYRQGPYEQYF.

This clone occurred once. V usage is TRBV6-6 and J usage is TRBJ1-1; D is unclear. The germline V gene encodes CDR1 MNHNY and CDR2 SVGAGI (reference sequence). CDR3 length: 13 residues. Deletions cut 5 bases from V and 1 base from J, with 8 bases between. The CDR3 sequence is CASSPDPNTEAFF. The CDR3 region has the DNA TGTGCCAGCAGTCCGGACCCGAACACTGAAGCTTTCTTT.